The present T cell receptor (beta chain) was sequenced within a study of T-cell memory formation after mild COVID-19. Using its own MiXCR run on the 5' RACE reads, TCRdb lists one record per CDR3 protein. The repertoire holds approximately 89,000 distinct CDR3 sequences, with around 13% as singletons. Germline V lookup: CDR1 LNHDA, CDR2 SQIVND (reference sequence). Trimming took 4 bases from V and 5 from J, leaving 9 bases between them. The CDR3 contains 13 residues. The source is a young man who had mild COVID-19 (a few samples of this study predate the infection). Cell type and time point are not known. The chain carries TRBV19 and TRBJ2-1; tentative D call: TRBD1 (5 bases). The sequenced sample was PBMCs or a T cell subset sorted from them (not recorded which). The CDR3 spells CASSSLTDNEQFF. The CDR3 nucleotides read TGTGCCAGTAGTAGTTTGACAGACAATGAGCAGTTCTTC.